This T cell receptor (beta chain) was sequenced during a study of siplizumab effects on memory and regulatory T cells. V gave up 5 bases and J gave up 0 bases; unmatched junction bases: 8. The CDR3 sequence is 16 residues long. CDR1 SGHAT and CDR2 FQDESV come from the germline V gene (reference sequence). Some 9.4 x 10^4 TCR templates per sample were sequenced. Repertoires were generated with immunoSEQ multiplex PCR, while TCRdb's copy carries only in-frame clones and drops some. The table has around 100,000 clones, 91% seen once; the top ten hold 2.6%. The sequence derives from a human donor in good health. Some clones in this sample may be carry-over from other donors' samples. What was sequenced was CD4+ T cells sorted from blood. The chain employs TRBV11-1 and TRBJ2-3; 7 bases match TRBD2. The CDR3 DNA follows: TGTGCCAGCAGCCCCTGGGACGGGGGGAGCACAGATACGCAGTATTTT. Protein sequence: CASSPWDGGSTDTQYF.